These T cell receptor beta chains were read from a single sample in a study of T-cell reconstitution after alpha-beta-depleted transplantation in children. In TCRdb, the PCR reads were re-called with MiXCR into one record per CDR3 protein. The sample shows 250,000 to 400,000 distinct CDR3 sequences, approximately 23% of them seen only once. Sequencing was performed on PBMCs, mostly from graft donor cells, taken 180 days after TCRalphabeta/CD19-depleted stem cell transplant. All receptors come from a male patient between 5 and 17 years old who had a stem cell transplant for acute lymphoblastic leukemia, so the T cells may come from the graft donor. Each CDR3 is given with its conserved first and last residue. A D gene is named only where the DNA matches it firmly. Expanded clones get a size class; other rows say once, few or many, or leave the size out.

size	D	J	V	CDR3	DNA
-	-	TRBJ2-7	TRBV5-1	CASSLGGGIIEQYF	TGCGCCAGCAGCTTGGGTGGAGGGATCATCGAGCAGTACTTC
-	-	TRBJ1-1	TRBV4-1	CASSQIRTAKAFF	TGCGCCAGCAGCCAAATCAGGACAGCAAAAGCTTTCTTT
few	-	TRBJ2-1	TRBV4-2	CASSQDPWDHYNEQFF	TGTGCCAGCAGCCAAGACCCCTGGGACCACTACAATGAGCAGTTCTTC
-	-	TRBJ2-6	TRBV4-1	CASSPSNNANSGANVLTF	TGCGCCAGCAGTCCTAGTAACAACGCTAACTCTGGGGCCAACGTCCTGACTTTC
-	TRBD2	TRBJ2-1	TRBV7-9	CASSLGTSGSSYNEQFF	TGTGCCAGCAGCTTAGGGACTAGCGGTAGCTCCTACAATGAGCAGTTCTTC
-	-	TRBJ2-1	TRBV12-3/TRBV12-4	CASSLYPTGAYNEQFF	TGTGCCAGCAGTTTGTATCCGACAGGTGCTTACAATGAGCAGTTCTTC
few	TRBD1	TRBJ1-3	TRBV10-3	CAISPGTGMPVPAGNTIYF	TGTGCCATCAGCCCTGGGACAGGGATGCCTGTCCCTGCTGGAAACACCATATATTTT
few	-	TRBJ2-7	TRBV5-1	CASSPGSSVEQYF	TGCGCCAGCAGCCCGGGAAGCTCAGTCGAGCAGTACTTC
-	-	TRBJ2-3	TRBV9	CASSPLLAVTDTQYF	TGTGCCAGCAGCCCATTATTAGCGGTCACAGATACGCAGTATTTT
few	TRBD1	TRBJ1-2	TRBV20-1	CSARENRGRDVGYTF	TGCAGTGCTAGAGAAAACAGGGGGCGCGATGTTGGCTACACCTTC
many	TRBD2	TRBJ2-2	TRBV10-1	CASSKRLAPGELFF	TGCGCCAGCAGCAAAAGACTAGCCCCCGGGGAGCTGTTTTTT
-	-	TRBJ1-3	TRBV28	CASSYRRSGNTIYF	TGTGCCAGCAGTTACAGGCGCTCTGGAAACACCATATATTTT
-	TRBD1	TRBJ1-2	TRBV12-3/TRBV12-4	CASSDSGGSYGYTF	TGTGCCAGCAGTGACTCAGGGGGCAGCTATGGCTACACCTTC
-	TRBD2	TRBJ2-1	TRBV7-2	CASSFNLAGPGGEQFF	TGTGCCAGCAGTTTTAATTTAGCGGGCCCTGGGGGTGAGCAGTTCTTC
many	TRBD2	TRBJ2-7	TRBV9	CASSPGLAGGPSYEQYF	TGTGCCAGCAGCCCCGGACTAGCGGGAGGGCCCTCCTACGAGCAGTACTTC
-	-	TRBJ1-2	TRBV12-3/TRBV12-4	CASNTQTVGYGYTF	TGTGCCAGCAATACTCAAACCGTGGGCTATGGCTACACCTTC
-	-	TRBJ1-4	TRBV3-1	CASSQGIPGGHEKLFF	TGTGCCAGCAGCCAAGGCATTCCAGGTGGCCATGAAAAACTGTTTTTT
-	-	TRBJ2-7	TRBV11-2	CASSLGHFYGAYEQYF	TGTGCCAGCAGCTTAGGACACTTTTACGGAGCCTACGAGCAGTACTTC
-	TRBD2	TRBJ2-7	TRBV5-5	CASSALAGVYEQYF	TGTGCCAGCAGCGCCTTAGCGGGAGTGTACGAGCAGTACTTC
-	-	TRBJ2-5	TRBV5-1	CASTLQETQYF	TGCGCCAGCACCTTACAAGAGACCCAGTACTTC
few	TRBD1	TRBJ2-7	TRBV20-1	CSSRPGTGYPPLSYEQYF	TGCAGTTCGAGACCCGGGACAGGGTACCCCCCTCTCTCCTACGAGCAGTACTTC
-	TRBD2	TRBJ2-1	TRBV11-1	CASKQVGTSTLRNEQFF	TGTGCCAGCAAGCAAGTTGGGACTAGCACGCTCAGGAATGAGCAGTTCTTC
-	-	TRBJ1-2	TRBV5-5	CASTLGGLARGSYGYTF	TGTGCCAGCACCTTAGGAGGGTTGGCGCGGGGGAGTTATGGCTACACCTTC
few	-	TRBJ2-1	TRBV10-3	CAISSPGTFLINEQFF	TGTGCCATCAGTAGTCCCGGGACTTTTCTCATCAATGAGCAGTTCTTC
-	TRBD2	TRBJ2-3	TRBV10-3	CAIGSREIVDTQYF	TGTGCCATCGGGTCGCGGGAGATTGTGGATACGCAGTATTTT
many	-	TRBJ2-5	TRBV3-1	CASSQGYETQYF	TGTGCCAGCAGCCAAGGATACGAGACCCAGTACTTC
-	-	TRBJ1-5	TRBV29-1	CSVENSNQPQHF	TGCAGCGTTGAAAACAGCAATCAGCCCCAGCATTTT
few	-	TRBJ1-2	TRBV7-2	CASSFTRSAFGDTF	TGTGCCAGCAGCTTCACCCGGAGCGCCTTTGGAGACACCTTC
few	TRBD1	TRBJ1-2	TRBV6-1	CASRDDRGFSGYTF	TGTGCCAGCAGAGACGACAGGGGGTTCTCTGGCTACACCTTC
few	-	TRBJ2-2	TRBV5-1	CASSLPPPNTGELFF	TGCGCCAGCAGCTTACCCCCCCCGAACACCGGGGAGCTGTTTTTT
-	TRBD2	TRBJ2-7	TRBV7-9	CASSYRLASIYEQYF	TGTGCCAGCAGTTACCGACTAGCGAGTATCTACGAGCAGTACTTC
few	-	TRBJ1-6	TRBV6-6	CASNRVYNSPLHF	TGTGCCAGCAACCGGGTCTATAATTCACCCCTCCACTTT
few	TRBD2	TRBJ2-2	TRBV2	CASSGLVPGELFF	TGTGCCAGCAGCGGACTAGTACCCGGGGAGCTGTTTTTT
-	-	TRBJ1-1	TRBV10-2	CATGPPLDRTTEAFF	TGCGCCACCGGCCCCCCACTCGACAGGACCACTGAAGCTTTCTTT
-	-	TRBJ2-7	TRBV2	CASRGTTGEQYF	TGTGCCAGCAGGGGGACAACCGGGGAGCAGTACTTC
few	TRBD2	TRBJ2-5	TRBV6-7	CASSYSLSGRQQETQYF	TGTGCCAGCAGTTACTCCCTTAGCGGGAGGCAACAAGAGACCCAGTACTTC
-	-	TRBJ2-7	TRBV5-1	CASSGDLLAGGEQYF	TGCGCCAGCAGCGGGGACCTCCTAGCCGGCGGGGAGCAGTACTTC
many	-	TRBJ1-5	TRBV7-8	CASSLLLTERNQPQHF	TGTGCCAGCAGCTTATTGCTTACAGAGCGCAATCAGCCCCAGCATTTT
once	-	TRBJ1-3	TRBV7-6	CASSLGGQFSGNTIYF	TGTGCCAGCAGCTTAGGTGGACAGTTCTCTGGAAACACCATATATTTT
many	TRBD2	TRBJ2-1	TRBV18	CASSRTSDYNEQFF	TGTGCCAGCTCACGGACTAGCGACTACAATGAGCAGTTCTTC
few	-	TRBJ2-3	TRBV5-6	CASSLGVFTDTQYF	TGTGCCAGCAGCTTGGGAGTCTTCACAGATACGCAGTATTTT
-	TRBD1	TRBJ2-1	TRBV20-1	CSAISPGGSYNEQFF	TGCAGTGCTATATCACCAGGGGGCTCCTACAATGAGCAGTTCTTC
-	-	TRBJ2-7	TRBV7-3	CASSLTLGGYEQYF	TGTGCCAGCAGCTTAACGTTGGGGGGCTACGAGCAGTACTTC
few	TRBD1	TRBJ2-2	TRBV29-1	CSGTGVSKRELFF	TGCAGCGGGACAGGGGTGTCAAAAAGGGAGCTGTTTTTT
few	TRBD1	TRBJ2-7	TRBV28	CASSFRGQVTSYEQYF	TGTGCCAGCAGTTTCCGGGGACAGGTGACCTCCTACGAGCAGTACTTC
many	TRBD2	TRBJ2-1	TRBV20-1	CSARGLASSDEQFF	TGCAGTGCTAGGGGACTAGCTAGTTCGGATGAGCAGTTCTTC
few	TRBD2	TRBJ2-7	TRBV4-1	CASSPPGLNDEQYF	TGCGCCAGCAGCCCACCGGGACTAAACGACGAGCAGTACTTC
few	TRBD1	TRBJ2-1	TRBV12-3/TRBV12-4	CASSFRQGNEQFF	TGTGCCAGCAGTTTTCGACAGGGCAATGAGCAGTTCTTC
-	-	TRBJ2-7	TRBV20-1	CSVQSDLYEQYF	TGCAGTGTTCAGTCAGACCTATACGAGCAGTACTTC
few	-	TRBJ2-2	TRBV9	CASSVASLAGTGELFF	TGTGCCAGCAGCGTAGCGTCGCTAGCAGGCACCGGGGAGCTGTTTTTT
once	TRBD1	TRBJ1-5	TRBV7-9	CASSQLTGTQPQHF	TGTGCCAGCAGCCAATTGACAGGGACCCAGCCCCAGCATTTT
many	TRBD2	TRBJ2-2	TRBV5-1	CASSRGLDTGELFF	TGCGCCAGCAGCCGAGGACTAGACACCGGGGAGCTGTTTTTT
few	-	TRBJ2-7	TRBV27	CASSGRVFYEQYF	TGTGCCAGCAGTGGCCGGGTTTTCTACGAGCAGTACTTC
few	TRBD1	TRBJ1-1	TRBV29-1	CSVAGQGGTEAFF	TGCAGCGTCGCGGGACAGGGAGGTACTGAAGCTTTCTTT
-	-	TRBJ2-2	TRBV20-1	CSAGRAGRANTGELFF	TGCAGTGCTGGCCGGGCGGGACGCGCGAACACCGGGGAGCTGTTTTTT
few	-	TRBJ2-2	TRBV3-1	CASSLIRTGELFF	TGTGCCAGCAGCCTGATCAGGACCGGGGAGCTGTTTTTT
-	-	TRBJ1-4	TRBV6-5	CASSSLWTATNEKLFF	TGTGCCAGCAGTTCGCTCTGGACGGCAACTAATGAAAAACTGTTTTTT